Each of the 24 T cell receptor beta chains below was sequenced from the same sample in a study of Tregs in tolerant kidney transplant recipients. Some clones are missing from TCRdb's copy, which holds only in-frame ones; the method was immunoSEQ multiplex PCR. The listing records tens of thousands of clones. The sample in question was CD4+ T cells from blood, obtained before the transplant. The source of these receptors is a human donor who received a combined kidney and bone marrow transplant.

The CDR3 bases that were read are TGTGCCAGCAGTGAGTCACACAGGGGAGAGAACACTGAA. This gives the protein CASSESHRGENTE. The whole CDR3 protein reads CASSESHRGENTEAFF. V and J are TRBV6-4 and TRBJ1-1; 7 bases align to TRBD1. From the germline J gene comes the end of the CDR3, since the read stops 3 residues before it. There are 16 residues in the CDR3. V was pared by 3 bases and J by 1 base, with 8 bases of the junction left unmatched. Germline CDR1 and CDR2: MRHNA and SNTAGT.

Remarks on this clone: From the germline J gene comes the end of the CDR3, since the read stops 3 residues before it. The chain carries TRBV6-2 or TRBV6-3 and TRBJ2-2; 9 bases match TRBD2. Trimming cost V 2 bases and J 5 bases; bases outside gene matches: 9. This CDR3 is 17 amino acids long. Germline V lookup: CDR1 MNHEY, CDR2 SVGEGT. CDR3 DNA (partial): TGTGCCAGCAGTTACCGATTTGTAGCGGGAGTTACCGGGGAG. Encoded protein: CASSYRFVAGVTGE. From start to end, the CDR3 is CASSYRFVAGVTGELFF.

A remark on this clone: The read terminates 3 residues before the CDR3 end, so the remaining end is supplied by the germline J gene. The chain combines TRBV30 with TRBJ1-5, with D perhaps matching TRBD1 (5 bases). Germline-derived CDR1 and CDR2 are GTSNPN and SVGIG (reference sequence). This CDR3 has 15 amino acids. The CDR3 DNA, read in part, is TGTGCCTGGAGTCAGCCGGGACTAGCTCCTTTCCCC. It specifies CAWSQPGLAPFP. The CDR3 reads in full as CAWSQPGLAPFPQHF.

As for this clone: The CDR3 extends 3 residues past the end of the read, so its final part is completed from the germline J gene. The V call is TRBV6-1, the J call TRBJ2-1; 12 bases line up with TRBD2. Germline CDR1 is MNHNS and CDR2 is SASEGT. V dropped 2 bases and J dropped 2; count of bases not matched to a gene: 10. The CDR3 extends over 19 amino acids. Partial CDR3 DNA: TGTGCCAGCAGTGAAAGGGGGCTAGCGGGGGGGCCCCCCTACAATGAG. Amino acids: CASSERGLAGGPPYNE. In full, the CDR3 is CASSERGLAGGPPYNEQFF.

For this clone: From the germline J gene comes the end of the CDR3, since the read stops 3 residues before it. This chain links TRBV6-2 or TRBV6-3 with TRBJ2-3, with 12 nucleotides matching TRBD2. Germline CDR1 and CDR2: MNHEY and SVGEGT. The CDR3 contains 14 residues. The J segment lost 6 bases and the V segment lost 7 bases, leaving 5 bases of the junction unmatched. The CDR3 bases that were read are TGTGCCAGCACCCTAGCGGGGGGGCCTGATACG. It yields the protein CASTLAGGPDT. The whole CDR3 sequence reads CASTLAGGPDTQYF.

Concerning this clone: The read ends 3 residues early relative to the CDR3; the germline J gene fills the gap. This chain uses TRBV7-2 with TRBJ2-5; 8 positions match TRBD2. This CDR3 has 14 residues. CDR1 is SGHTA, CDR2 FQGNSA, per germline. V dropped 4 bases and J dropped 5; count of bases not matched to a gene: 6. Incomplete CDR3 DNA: TGTGCCAGCAGCTCTATAGCGGGAAGGGAGACC. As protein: CASSSIAGRET. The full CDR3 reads CASSSIAGRETQYF.

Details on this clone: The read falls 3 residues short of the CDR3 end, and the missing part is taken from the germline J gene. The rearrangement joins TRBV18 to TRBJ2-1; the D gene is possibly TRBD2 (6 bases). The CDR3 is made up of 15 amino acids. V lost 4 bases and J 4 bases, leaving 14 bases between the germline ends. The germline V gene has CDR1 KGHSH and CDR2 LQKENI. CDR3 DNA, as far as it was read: TGTGCCAGCTCACTAGCGGCCGCGGGGTACAATGAG. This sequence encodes CASSLAAAGYNE. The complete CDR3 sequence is CASSLAAAGYNEQFF.

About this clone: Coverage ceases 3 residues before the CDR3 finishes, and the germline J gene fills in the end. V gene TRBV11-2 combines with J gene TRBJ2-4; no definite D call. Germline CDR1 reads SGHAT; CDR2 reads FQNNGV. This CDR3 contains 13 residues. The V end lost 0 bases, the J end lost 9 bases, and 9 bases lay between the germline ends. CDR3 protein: CASSLDWKGIQYF. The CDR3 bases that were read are TGTGCCAGCAGCTTAGATTGGAAGGGCATT.

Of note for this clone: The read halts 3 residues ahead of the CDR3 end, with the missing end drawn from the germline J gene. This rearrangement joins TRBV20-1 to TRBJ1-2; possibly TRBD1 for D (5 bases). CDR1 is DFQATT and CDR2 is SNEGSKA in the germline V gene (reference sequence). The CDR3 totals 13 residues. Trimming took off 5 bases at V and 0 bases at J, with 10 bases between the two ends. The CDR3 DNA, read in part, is TGCAGTGCTCAACAAGGGGCTAACTATGGC. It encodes CSAQQGANYG. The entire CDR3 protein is CSAQQGANYGYTF.

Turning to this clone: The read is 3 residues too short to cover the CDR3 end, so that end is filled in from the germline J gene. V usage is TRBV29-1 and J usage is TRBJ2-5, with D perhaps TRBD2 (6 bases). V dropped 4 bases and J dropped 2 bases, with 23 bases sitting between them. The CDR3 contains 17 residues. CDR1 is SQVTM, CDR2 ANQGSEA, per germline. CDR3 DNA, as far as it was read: TGCAGCGTTGGTAGATTCTCGGGGGTTCCCTCTCAAGAGACC. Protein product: CSVGRFSGVPSQET. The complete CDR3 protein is CSVGRFSGVPSQETQYF.

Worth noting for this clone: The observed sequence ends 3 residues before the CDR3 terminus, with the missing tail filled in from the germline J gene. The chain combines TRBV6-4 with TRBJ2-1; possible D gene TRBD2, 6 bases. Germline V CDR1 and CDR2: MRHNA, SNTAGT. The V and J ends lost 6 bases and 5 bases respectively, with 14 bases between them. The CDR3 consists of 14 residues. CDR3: CASRGDSKNNEQFF. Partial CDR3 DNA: TGTGCCAGCAGGGGGGACTCTAAAAACAATGAG.

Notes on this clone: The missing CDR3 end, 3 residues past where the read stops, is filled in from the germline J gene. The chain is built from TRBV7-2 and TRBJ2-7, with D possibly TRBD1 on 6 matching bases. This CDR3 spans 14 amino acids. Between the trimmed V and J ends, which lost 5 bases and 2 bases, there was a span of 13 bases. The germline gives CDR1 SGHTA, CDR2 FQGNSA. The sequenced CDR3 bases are TGTGCCAGCAGCATCAACAGGGTTACCTACGAG. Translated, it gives CASSINRVTYE. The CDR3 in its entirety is CASSINRVTYEQYF.

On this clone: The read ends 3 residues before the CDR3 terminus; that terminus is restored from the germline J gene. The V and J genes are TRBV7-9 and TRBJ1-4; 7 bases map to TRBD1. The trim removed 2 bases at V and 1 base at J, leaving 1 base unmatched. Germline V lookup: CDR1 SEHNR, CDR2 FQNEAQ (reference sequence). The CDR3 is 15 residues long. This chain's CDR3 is CASSLHRGTNEKLFF. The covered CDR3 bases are TGTGCCAGCAGCTTACACAGGGGAACTAATGAAAAA.

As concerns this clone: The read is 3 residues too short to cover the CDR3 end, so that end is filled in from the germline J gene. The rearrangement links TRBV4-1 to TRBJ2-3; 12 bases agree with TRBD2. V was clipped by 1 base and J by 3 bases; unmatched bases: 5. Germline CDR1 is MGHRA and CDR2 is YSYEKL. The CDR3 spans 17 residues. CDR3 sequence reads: CASSQAKTSGRTDTQYF. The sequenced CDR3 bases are TGCGCCAGCAGCCAAGCTAAAACTAGCGGGAGGACAGATACG.

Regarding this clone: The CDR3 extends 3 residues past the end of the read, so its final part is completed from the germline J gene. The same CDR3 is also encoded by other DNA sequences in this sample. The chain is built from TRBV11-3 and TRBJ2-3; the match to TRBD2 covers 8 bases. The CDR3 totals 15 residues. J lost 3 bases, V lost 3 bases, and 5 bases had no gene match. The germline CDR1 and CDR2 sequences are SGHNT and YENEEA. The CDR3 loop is CASSFGLAGTDTQYF. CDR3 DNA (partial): TGTGCCAGCAGCTTCGGACTAGCCGGAACAGATACG.

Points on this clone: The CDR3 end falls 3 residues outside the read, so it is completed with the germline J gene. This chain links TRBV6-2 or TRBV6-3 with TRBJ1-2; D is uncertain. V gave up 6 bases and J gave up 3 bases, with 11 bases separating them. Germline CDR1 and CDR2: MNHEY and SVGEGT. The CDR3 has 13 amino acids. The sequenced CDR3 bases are TGTGCCAGCAGGGAAACAGCAGACTATGGC. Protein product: CASRETADYG. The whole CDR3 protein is CASRETADYGYTF.

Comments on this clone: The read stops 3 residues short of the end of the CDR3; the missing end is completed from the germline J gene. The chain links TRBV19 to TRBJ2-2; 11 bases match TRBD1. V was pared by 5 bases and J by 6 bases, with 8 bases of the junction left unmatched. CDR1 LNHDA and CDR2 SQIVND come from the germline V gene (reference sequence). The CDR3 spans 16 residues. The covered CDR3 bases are TGTGCCAGTAGTTATGGGCGGGACAGGGGGGCCGGGGAG. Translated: CASSYGRDRGAGE. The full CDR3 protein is CASSYGRDRGAGELFF.

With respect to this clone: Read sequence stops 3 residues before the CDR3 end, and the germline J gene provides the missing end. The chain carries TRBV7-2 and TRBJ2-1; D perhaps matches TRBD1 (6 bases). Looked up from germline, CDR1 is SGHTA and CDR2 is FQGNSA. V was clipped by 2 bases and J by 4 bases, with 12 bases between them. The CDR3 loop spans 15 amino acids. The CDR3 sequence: CASSLRGQLYNEQFF. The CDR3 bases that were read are TGTGCCAGCAGCTTAAGAGGACAGTTATACAATGAG.

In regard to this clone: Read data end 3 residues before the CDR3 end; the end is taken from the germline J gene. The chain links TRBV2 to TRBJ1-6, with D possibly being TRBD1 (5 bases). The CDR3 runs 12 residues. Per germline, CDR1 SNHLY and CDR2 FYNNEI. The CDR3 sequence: CASSEETGALHF. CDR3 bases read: TGTGCCAGCAGTGAAGAGACGGGGGCC.

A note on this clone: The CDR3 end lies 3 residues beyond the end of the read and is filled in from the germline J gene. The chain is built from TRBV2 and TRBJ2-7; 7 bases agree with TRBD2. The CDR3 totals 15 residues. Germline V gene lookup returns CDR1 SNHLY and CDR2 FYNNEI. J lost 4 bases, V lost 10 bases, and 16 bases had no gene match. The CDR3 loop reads CANRAYLSSGYEQYF. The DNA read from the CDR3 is TGTGCCAACAGAGCTTATCTTTCTAGCGGATACGAG. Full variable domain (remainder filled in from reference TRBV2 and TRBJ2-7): EPEVTQTPSHQVTQMGQEVILRCVPISNHLYFYWYRQILGQKVEFLVSFYNNEISEKSEIFDDQFSVERPDGSNFTLKIRSTKLEDSAMYFCANRAYLSSGYEQYFGPGTRLTVT.

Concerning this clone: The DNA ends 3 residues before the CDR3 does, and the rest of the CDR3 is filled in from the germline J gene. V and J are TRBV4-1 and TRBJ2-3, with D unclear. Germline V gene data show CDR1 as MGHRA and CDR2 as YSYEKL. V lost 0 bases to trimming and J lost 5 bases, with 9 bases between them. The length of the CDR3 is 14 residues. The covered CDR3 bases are TGCGCCAGCAGCCAAGATTCGTTAGTAGATACG. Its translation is CASSQDSLVDT. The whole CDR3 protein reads CASSQDSLVDTQYF.

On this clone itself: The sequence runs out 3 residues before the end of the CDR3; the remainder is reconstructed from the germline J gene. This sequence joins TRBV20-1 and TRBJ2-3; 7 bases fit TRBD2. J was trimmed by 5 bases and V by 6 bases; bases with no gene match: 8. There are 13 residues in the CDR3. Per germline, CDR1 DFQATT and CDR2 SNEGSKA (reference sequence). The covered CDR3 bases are TGCAGTGCACCTAGCGGAATAGGAGATACG. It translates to CSAPSGIGDT. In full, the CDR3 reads CSAPSGIGDTQYF.

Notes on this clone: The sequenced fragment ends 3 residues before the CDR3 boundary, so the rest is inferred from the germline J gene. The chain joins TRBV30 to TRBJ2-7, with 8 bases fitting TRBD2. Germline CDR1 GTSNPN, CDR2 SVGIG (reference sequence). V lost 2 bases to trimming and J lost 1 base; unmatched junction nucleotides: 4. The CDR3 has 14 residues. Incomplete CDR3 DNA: TGTGCCTGGAGTAGCGGGAGTGTATCCTACGAG. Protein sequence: CAWSSGSVSYE. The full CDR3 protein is CAWSSGSVSYEQYF.

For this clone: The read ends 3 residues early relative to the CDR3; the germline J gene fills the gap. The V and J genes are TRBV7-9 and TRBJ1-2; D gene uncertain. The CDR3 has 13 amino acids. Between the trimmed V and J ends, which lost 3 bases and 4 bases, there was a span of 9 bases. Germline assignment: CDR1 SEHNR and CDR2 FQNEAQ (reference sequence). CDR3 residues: CASSFQNSYGYTF. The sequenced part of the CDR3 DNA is TGTGCCAGCAGCTTCCAAAACTCCTATGGC.